The 28 T cell receptor beta chains below all came from one sample that was sequenced in a study of cytomegalovirus exposure and HLA in healthy donors (TCRdb year 2017). The protocol used for the library was the immunoSEQ multiplex PCR assay. For the multiplex PCR, a mixture combining 60 forward primers for TCR Vbeta segments and 13 reverse primers for TCR Jbeta segments was used. What TCRdb holds here is the immuneACCESS table cut down to in-frame rearrangements. Part of the clones is not present; checked against another copy, under half of the missing clones reflect an unresolved V gene, and the others are unexplained. The sample's own table lists around 30,000 clones. The ten most abundant clones make up less than 0.75% of the sample. The sample comprised PBMCs. These receptors originate from a man aged 25 to 40 in good health and CMV-seronegative.

This chain joins TRBV19 and TRBJ2-2, with 10 bases aligning to TRBD2. From germline, CDR1 is LNHDA and CDR2 SQIVND (reference sequence). The CDR3 contains 17 residues. With V trimmed by 3 bases and J by 4 bases, 8 bases remained unmatched. CDR3 in DNA: TGTGCCAGTAGTATGTATCTAGCGGGAGATTTCACCGGGGAGCTGTTTTTT. This encodes CASSMYLAGDFTGELFF.

The chain joins TRBV7-2 to TRBJ2-5, with 7 bases that match TRBD2. Germline V gene sequence: CDR1 SGHTA, CDR2 FQGNSA. V lost 7 bases and J lost 4; bases outside the gene matches: 9. This CDR3 is built from 14 residues. The CDR3 loop reads CASKSGVRGETQYF. The CDR3, as DNA: TGTGCCAGCAAAAGCGGGGTACGCGGAGAGACCCAGTACTTC. Combining the CDR3 with reference TRBV7-2 and TRBJ2-5 gives the whole variable domain GAGVSQSPSNKVTEKGKDVELRCDPISGHTALYWYRQSLGQGLEFLIYFQGNSAPDKSGLPSDRFSAERTGGSVSTLTIQRTQQEDSAVYLCASKSGVRGETQYFGPGTRLLVL.

V gene TRBV30 combines with J gene TRBJ2-4; TRBD1 agrees at 8 bases. The CDR3 totals 14 residues. After removal of 2 bases from V and 4 bases from J, the junction contained 4 bases not matched to a gene. Germline lookup yields CDR1 GTSNPN and CDR2 SVGIG (reference sequence). The CDR3 protein is CAWSLTGGKNIQYF. CDR3 nucleotide sequence: TGTGCCTGGAGTTTAACAGGGGGAAAAAACATTCAGTACTTC.

This chain links TRBV18 with TRBJ2-4, with D perhaps matching TRBD1 (6 bases). The CDR3 is 14 amino acids. Trimming shortened V by 1 base and J by 2 bases, and 6 bases separated the two germline ends. CDR1 and CDR2 from the germline V gene are KGHSH and LQKENI. The CDR3 sequence is CASSPRGPKNIQYF. The CDR3 DNA follows: TGTGCCAGCTCACCACGGGGGCCCAAAAACATTCAGTACTTC. The full variable domain, with the rest looked up from reference TRBV18 and TRBJ2-4, is NAGVMQNPRHLVRRRGQEARLRCSPMKGHSHVYWYRQLPEEGLKFMVYLQKENIIDESGMPKERFSAEFPKEGPSILRIQQVVRGDSAAYFCASSPRGPKNIQYFGAGTRLSVL.

This chain connects TRBV5-6 to TRBJ2-6; D uncertain. The CDR3 sequence is 16 residues long. From germline, CDR1 is SGHDT and CDR2 YYEEEE. V lost 2 bases, J lost 0 bases, and 9 bases lay in between. CDR3 nucleotides: TGTGCCAGCAGCTTAGGCAGACTCTCTGGGGCCAACGTCCTGACTTTC. Translated: CASSLGRLSGANVLTF. Based on the CDR3 plus reference TRBV5-6 and TRBJ2-6, the full variable domain is DAGVTQSPTHLIKTRGQQVTLRCSPKSGHDTVSWYQQALGQGPQFIFQYYEEEERQRGNFPDRFSGHQFPNYSSELNVNALLLGDSALYLCASSLGRLSGANVLTFGAGSRLTVL.

The chain uses TRBV5-5 and TRBJ2-3; tentatively, D is TRBD1 (6 bases). V gave up 0 bases and J gave up 5 bases, with 19 bases separating them. The CDR3 covers 17 residues. Germline V lookup: CDR1 SGHKS, CDR2 YYEKEE (reference sequence). The CDR3, as DNA: TGTGCCAGCAGCTTGGACGGGAAAGGGGGAGTTAAAGATACGCAGTATTTT. This gives the protein CASSLDGKGGVKDTQYF. The full variable domain, rest sourced from reference TRBV5-5 and TRBJ2-3, is DAGVTQSPTHLIKTRGQQVTLRCSPISGHKSVSWYQQVLGQGPQFIFQYYEKEERGRGNFPDRFSARQFPNYSSELNVNALLLGDSALYLCASSLDGKGGVKDTQYFGPGTRLTVL.

The CDR3 DNA reads TGCGCCAGCAGTCTATGGTCAGCGGGGGGGCTTGTGACGGCGGATACGCAGTATTTT. The encoded protein is CASSLWSAGGLVTADTQYF. V usage is TRBV10-2 and J usage is TRBJ2-3; 10 nucleotides line up with TRBD2. This CDR3 region has 19 residues. Trimming removed 5 bases from V and 6 bases from J; junction bases left unmatched: 20. CDR1 is WSHSY and CDR2 is SAAADI in the germline V gene.

The V gene is TRBV6-4, the J gene TRBJ2-2; D is uncertain. CDR3 length: 13 residues. Between the trimmed V and J ends, which lost 4 bases and 6 bases, there was a span of 9 bases. CDR1 MRHNA and CDR2 SNTAGT come from the germline V gene. The CDR3 DNA is TGTGCCAGCAGTGTAGATCGGGCCGGGGAGCTGTTTTTT. This sequence encodes CASSVDRAGELFF.

This chain connects TRBV27 to TRBJ2-7; perhaps TRBD1 as D (5 bases). This CDR3 has 13 residues. CDR1 and CDR2 (germline): MNHEY, SMNVEV (reference sequence). V lost 5 bases, J lost 0 bases, and 8 bases lay in between. CDR3 nucleotides: TGTGCCAGCAGTCCCAGGGTCTCCTACGAGCAGTACTTC. Translation gives CASSPRVSYEQYF.

V is TRBV5-1 and J is TRBJ2-6, with D perhaps matching TRBD2 (5 bases). In germline, CDR1 is SGHRS, CDR2 YFSETQ. With 2 bases removed from V and 0 bases from J, the gap between germline ends came to 9 bases. This CDR3 contains 16 residues. The CDR3: CASSFSGSSGANVLTF. The DNA of the CDR3 is TGCGCCAGCAGCTTCTCGGGGAGCTCTGGGGCCAACGTCCTGACTTTC.

This rearrangement joins TRBV15 to TRBJ2-7, with 10 nucleotides matching TRBD1. V lost 6 bases to trimming and J lost 2 bases; unmatched junction nucleotides: 4. Germline V gene data show CDR1 as LNHNV and CDR2 as YYDKDF (reference sequence). The CDR3 is 14 residues long. The CDR3 is CATSPGTGAYEQYF. CDR3 DNA sequence: TGTGCCACCAGTCCCGGGACAGGGGCCTACGAGCAGTACTTC.

The J gene is TRBJ1-5, the V gene TRBV7-2; D perhaps matches TRBD1 (6 bases). V was trimmed by 5 bases and J by 15 bases, leaving 20 bases between them. CDR3 size: 13 residues. CDR1 is SGHTA and CDR2 is FQGNSA in the germline V gene. The CDR3 DNA sequence: TGTGCCAGCAGCCCGGATGGGCAGGGACAAAGGCATTTT. This gives the protein CASSPDGQGQRHF.

The chain carries TRBV5-1 and TRBJ2-5, with 8 bases aligning to TRBD2. J lost 3 bases, V lost 3 bases, and 7 bases had no gene match. In germline, CDR1 is SGHRS, CDR2 YFSETQ. The CDR3 has 15 amino acids. Here the CDR3 DNA reads TGCGCCAGCAGCTCCCAAGCGGGGGCGGAAGAGACCCAGTACTTC. It specifies CASSSQAGAEETQYF. Filled out from reference TRBV5-1 and TRBJ2-5, the complete variable domain reads KAGVTQTPRYLIKTRGQQVTLSCSPISGHRSVSWYQQTPGQGLQFLFEYFSETQRNKGNFPGRFSGRQFSNSRSEMNVSTLELGDSALYLCASSSQAGAEETQYFGPGTRLLVL.

CDR3: CASSSPPAGGETQYF. Here the CDR3 DNA reads TGTGCCAGCAGCTCTCCCCCAGCAGGGGGAGAGACCCAGTACTTC. The chain is built from TRBV5-4 and TRBJ2-5, with 7 bases identical to TRBD1. With V trimmed by 3 bases and J by 4 bases, 9 bases remained unmatched. This CDR3 has 15 residues. CDR1 SGHNT and CDR2 YYREEE come from the germline V gene (reference sequence).

In DNA, the CDR3 is TGTGCCAGCAGCTTGACAGGGTCCGATACGCAGTATTTT. Translation: CASSLTGSDTQYF. The chain has TRBV7-8 and TRBJ2-3, with 7 nucleotides matching TRBD1. The CDR3 is made up of 13 amino acids. Germline V lookup: CDR1 SGHVS, CDR2 FQNEAQ. V was clipped by 3 bases and J by 6 bases; unmatched bases: 3.

The V gene is TRBV19, the J gene TRBJ2-3; possibly TRBD2 for D (6 bases). Looked up from germline, CDR1 is LNHDA and CDR2 is SQIVND (reference sequence). CDR3 length: 15 amino acids. The germline V and J ends were trimmed by 0 bases and 2 bases, with 9 bases remaining between them. The CDR3 sequence: CASSIDSGYTDTQYF. In nucleotides, the CDR3 is TGTGCCAGTAGTATAGATAGCGGCTACACAGATACGCAGTATTTT.

The V and J genes are TRBV4-2 and TRBJ1-4; D possibly corresponds to TRBD1 (6 bases). Trimming stripped 0 bases from V and 1 base from J, with 12 bases between. Germline V lookup: CDR1 LGHNA, CDR2 YNFKEQ. The CDR3 consists of 17 residues. The CDR3 DNA reads as TGTGCCAGCAGCCAAGACTCGATGACAGGAACTAATGAAAAACTGTTTTTT. This encodes CASSQDSMTGTNEKLFF.

To note about this clone: Other DNA sequences in the sample encode the same CDR3. V is TRBV6-5 and J is TRBJ2-7; 11 nucleotides match TRBD1. The CDR3 runs 15 residues. CDR1 and CDR2 (germline): MNHEY, SVGAGI. Germline trimming cut 2 bases from V and 5 bases from J; bases unmatched to any gene: 5. CDR3: CASSYAGQGADEQYF. The CDR3 DNA reads as TGTGCCAGCAGTTACGCAGGACAGGGGGCAGACGAGCAGTACTTC.

This chain connects TRBV5-1 to TRBJ1-5; 9 nucleotides match TRBD1. This CDR3 is 14 amino acids long. Germline trimming cut 3 bases from V and 7 bases from J; bases unmatched to any gene: 5. The V gene's germline CDR1 is SGHRS and CDR2 YFSETQ. The CDR3 loop reads CASSYRGRGQPQHF. In DNA form, the CDR3 reads TGCGCCAGCAGCTACAGGGGGCGCGGACAGCCCCAGCATTTT.

The J gene is TRBJ2-3, the V gene TRBV21-1; TRBD2 was called by the table and not checked on the DNA. TRBV21-1 is reported as a pseudogene. This CDR3 region has 15 residues. In DNA form, the CDR3 reads TGTGCCAACCTCCCTAGCGGGCCAAGCACAGATACGCAGTATTTT. Translated, it gives CANLPSGPSTDTQYF.

The chain combines TRBV5-1 with TRBJ2-3; perhaps TRBD2 as D (5 bases). Germline values: CDR1 SGHRS, CDR2 YFSETQ. This CDR3 spans 14 amino acids. Trimming stripped 4 bases from V and 2 bases from J, with 11 bases between. CDR3 protein: CASSEGGYTDTQYF. Here the CDR3 DNA reads TGCGCCAGCAGCGAGGGCGGGTACACAGATACGCAGTATTTT.

Written as DNA, the CDR3 is TGCGCCAGCAGTGAGCCCGACGGGGGGGAGCAGTACTTC. Encoded protein: CASSEPDGGEQYF. The chain is built from TRBV10-1 and TRBJ2-7; 7 bases map to TRBD2. J gave up 7 bases and V 2 bases, and 5 bases lay outside the gene matches. Germline V lookup: CDR1 WNHNN, CDR2 SYGVQD (reference sequence). The CDR3 sequence is 13 residues long.

The chain uses TRBV6-5 and TRBJ2-7; 8 bases agree with TRBD1. The J segment lost 7 bases and the V segment lost 8 bases, leaving 10 bases of the junction unmatched. This CDR3 comprises 13 residues. The germline CDR1 and CDR2 sequences are MNHEY and SVGAGI. The CDR3 coding sequence is TGTGCCAGCTCTCGACAGGGGATGAGGGAGCAGTACTTC. Amino acid sequence: CASSRQGMREQYF.

The chain links TRBV18 to TRBJ2-5, with D tentatively TRBD2 (5 bases). Germline loops: CDR1 KGHSH, CDR2 LQKENI. CDR3 length equals 13 residues. Deletions cut 3 bases from V and 0 bases from J, with 5 bases between. Here the CDR3 DNA reads TGTGCCAGCTCACCGGGAGACCAAGAGACCCAGTACTTC. Encoded protein: CASSPGDQETQYF.

The chain uses TRBV9 and TRBJ1-2; TRBD1 aligns across 11 bases. Germline CDR1 and CDR2: SGDLS and YYNGEE. The CDR3 covers 15 residues. Germline trimming cut 4 bases from V and 4 bases from J; bases unmatched to any gene: 6. The CDR3 coding sequence is TGTGCCAGCAGCCAGGGACAGGGGGTCCCCTATGGCTACACCTTC. Translated: CASSQGQGVPYGYTF.

The chain employs TRBV4-2 and TRBJ2-3; 12 bases are shared with TRBD2. Germline-derived CDR1 and CDR2 are LGHNA and YNFKEQ. J lost 4 bases, V lost 4 bases, and 3 bases had no gene match. The CDR3 runs 15 residues. This CDR3 reads CASSPSGGAADTQYF. Here the CDR3 DNA reads TGTGCCAGCAGCCCTAGCGGGGGGGCCGCAGATACGCAGTATTTT.

This rearrangement joins TRBV6-1 to TRBJ2-5, with 10 bases that match TRBD1. This CDR3 contains 14 residues. The J segment lost 3 bases and the V segment lost 5 bases, leaving 3 bases of the junction unmatched. The germline V gene has CDR1 MNHNS and CDR2 SASEGT. Here the CDR3 DNA reads TGTGCCAGCAGTCCCGGGACAGGGGAAGAGACCCAGTACTTC. It translates to CASSPGTGEETQYF.

The V gene is TRBV11-2, the J gene TRBJ2-7, with 10 bases aligning to TRBD1. Trimming removed 4 bases from V and 5 bases from J; junction bases left unmatched: 8. The CDR3 runs 15 residues. In germline, CDR1 is SGHAT, CDR2 FQNNGV. CDR3 nucleotides: TGTGCCAGCAGCTCATATCGGGACAGGGGTGACGAGCAGTACTTC. It specifies CASSSYRDRGDEQYF.